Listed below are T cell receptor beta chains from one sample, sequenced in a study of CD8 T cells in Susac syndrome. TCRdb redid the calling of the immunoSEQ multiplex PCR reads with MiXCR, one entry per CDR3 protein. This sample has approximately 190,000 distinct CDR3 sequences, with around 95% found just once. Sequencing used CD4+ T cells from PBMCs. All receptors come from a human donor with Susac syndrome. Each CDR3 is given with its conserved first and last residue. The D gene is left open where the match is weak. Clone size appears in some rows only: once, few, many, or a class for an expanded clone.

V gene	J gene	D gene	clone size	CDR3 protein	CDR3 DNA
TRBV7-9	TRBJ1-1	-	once	CASSLPEAFF	TGTGCCAGCAGCTTACCCGAAGCTTTCTTT
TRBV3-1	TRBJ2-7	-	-	CASSQEFARDYEQYF	TGTGCCAGCAGCCAAGAGTTCGCCAGGGACTACGAGCAGTACTTC
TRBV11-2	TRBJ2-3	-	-	CASSTTGGGTDTQYF	TGTGCCAGCAGCACCACAGGGGGAGGGACAGATACGCAGTATTTT
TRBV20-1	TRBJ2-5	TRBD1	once	CSALGQAQETQYF	TGCAGTGCTCTGGGACAGGCGCAAGAGACCCAGTACTTC
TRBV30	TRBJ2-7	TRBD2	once	CAWTRSGTSGGGSQYF	TGTGCCTGGACCCGATCAGGAACTAGCGGGGGGGGTTCGCAGTACTTC
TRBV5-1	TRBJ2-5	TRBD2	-	CASSLMLAGAQETQYF	TGCGCCAGCAGCTTGATGCTAGCGGGGGCCCAAGAGACCCAGTACTTC
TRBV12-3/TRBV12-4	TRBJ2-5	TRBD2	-	CASSLGTSGYQETQYF	TGTGCCAGCAGTTTAGGGACTAGCGGGTACCAAGAGACCCAGTACTTC
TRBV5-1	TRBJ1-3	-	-	CASRNSNSGNTIYF	TGCGCCAGCAGAAACTCCAACTCTGGAAACACCATATATTTT
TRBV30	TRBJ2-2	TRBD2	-	CAWSASGGYTGELFF	TGTGCCTGGAGTGCTAGCGGGGGATACACCGGGGAGCTGTTTTTT
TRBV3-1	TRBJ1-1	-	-	CASSQAGPNTEAFF	TGTGCCAGCAGCCAAGCGGGACCAAACACTGAAGCTTTCTTT
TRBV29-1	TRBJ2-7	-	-	CSVLTVYEQYF	TGCAGCGTTCTGACAGTCTACGAGCAGTACTTC
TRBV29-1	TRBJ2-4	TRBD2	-	CSVGAGGQNIQYF	TGCAGCGTTGGAGCGGGGGGACAAAACATTCAGTACTTC
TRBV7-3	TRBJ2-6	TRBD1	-	CASSTYRGGANVLTF	TGTGCCAGCAGCACTTACAGGGGTGGGGCCAACGTCCTGACTTTC
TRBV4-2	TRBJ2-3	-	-	CASSQDAAGRDTQYF	TGTGCCAGCAGCCAAGATGCGGCGGGGCGGGATACGCAGTATTTT
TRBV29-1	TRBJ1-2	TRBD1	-	CSVSRVDRVYGYTF	TGCAGCGTGTCACGGGTTGACAGGGTCTATGGCTACACCTTC
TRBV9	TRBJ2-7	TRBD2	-	CASSVSSGGNYEQYF	TGTGCCAGCAGCGTAAGTAGCGGGGGAAACTACGAGCAGTACTTC
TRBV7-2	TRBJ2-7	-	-	CASSTGPGREQYF	TGTGCCAGCAGCACCGGTCCGGGGAGGGAGCAGTACTTC
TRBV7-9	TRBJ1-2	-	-	CASSLVGGTGYTF	TGTGCCAGCAGCTTAGTGGGGGGAACTGGCTACACCTTC
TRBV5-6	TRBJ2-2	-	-	CASSLLQATGELFF	TGTGCCAGCAGCTTATTGCAGGCCACCGGGGAGCTGTTTTTT
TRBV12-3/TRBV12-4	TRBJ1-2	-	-	CATADSVNYGYTF	TGTGCCACCGCGGACAGCGTCAACTATGGCTACACCTTC
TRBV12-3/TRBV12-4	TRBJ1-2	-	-	CASRQNLGSVSGGYTF	TGTGCCAGCAGACAAAATCTTGGATCGGTCTCGGGTGGCTACACCTTC
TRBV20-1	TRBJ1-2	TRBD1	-	CSAPTGGAYYGYTF	TGCAGTGCCCCGACAGGGGGTGCTTACTATGGCTACACCTTC
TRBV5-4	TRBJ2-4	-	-	CASSLYTSAKNIQYF	TGTGCCAGCAGCTTGTACACTTCAGCCAAAAACATTCAGTACTTC
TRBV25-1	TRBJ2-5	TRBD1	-	CASSPQGPETQYF	TGTGCCAGCAGTCCACAGGGGCCGGAGACCCAGTACTTC
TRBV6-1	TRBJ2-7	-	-	CASNRISGDYEQYF	TGTGCCAGCAACAGAATCTCGGGGGACTACGAGCAGTACTTC
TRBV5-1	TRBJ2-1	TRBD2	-	CASSLEAGGHNEQFF	TGCGCCAGCAGCTTGGAGGCGGGGGGACACAATGAGCAGTTCTTC
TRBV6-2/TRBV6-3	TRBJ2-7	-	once	CASSTSISYEQYF	TGTGCCAGCAGTACCAGTATTTCCTACGAGCAGTACTTC
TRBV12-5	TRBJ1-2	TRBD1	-	CASDSGGRYGYTF	TGTGCTAGTGACTCAGGGGGCCGGTATGGCTACACCTTC
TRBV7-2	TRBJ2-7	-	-	CASSLEGGRGGEQYF	TGTGCCAGCAGCTTAGAGGGCGGCAGGGGGGGCGAGCAGTACTTC
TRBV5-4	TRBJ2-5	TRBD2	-	CASSPGLAGDFQYF	TGTGCCAGCAGCCCGGGACTAGCGGGGGATTTCCAGTACTTC
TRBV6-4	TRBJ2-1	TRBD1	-	CASSKDRERDEQFF	TGTGCCAGCAGTAAAGACAGGGAAAGGGATGAGCAGTTCTTC
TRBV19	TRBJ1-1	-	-	CASSRGDLNTEAFF	TGTGCCAGTAGTAGGGGAGACCTGAACACTGAAGCTTTCTTT
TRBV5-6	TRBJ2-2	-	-	CASSFRSPGITGELFF	TGTGCCAGCAGCTTCAGGTCCCCTGGTATCACCGGGGAGCTGTTTTTT
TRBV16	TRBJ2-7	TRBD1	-	CASSPGAQGVEEQYF	TGTGCCAGCAGCCCCGGCGCACAGGGGGTTGAGGAGCAGTACTTC
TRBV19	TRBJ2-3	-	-	CATRNRDGTDTQYF	TGTGCCACCCGGAACCGGGACGGCACAGATACGCAGTATTTT
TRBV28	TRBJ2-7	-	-	CASRKKDEQYF	TGTGCCAGCAGGAAGAAGGACGAGCAGTACTTC
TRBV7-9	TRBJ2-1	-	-	CASSLYKSSLDNEQFF	TGTGCCAGCAGCTTATATAAATCCTCCCTAGACAATGAGCAGTTCTTC
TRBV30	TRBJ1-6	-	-	CAWNTGTVGYNSPLHF	TGTGCCTGGAATACAGGGACCGTAGGATATAATTCACCCCTCCACTTT
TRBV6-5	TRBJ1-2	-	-	CASTRTANYGYTF	TGTGCCAGCACCCGGACAGCTAACTATGGCTACACCTTC
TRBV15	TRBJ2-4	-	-	CATSRGLEGPAINIQYF	TGTGCCACCAGCAGGGGACTTGAGGGCCCGGCGATAAACATTCAGTACTTC
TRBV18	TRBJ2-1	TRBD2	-	CASSPNPGGGEQFF	TGTGCCAGCTCACCGAACCCTGGCGGGGGTGAGCAGTTCTTC
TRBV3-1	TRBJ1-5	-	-	CASSQERGQPQHF	TGTGCCAGCAGCCAAGAGCGAGGGCAGCCCCAGCATTTT
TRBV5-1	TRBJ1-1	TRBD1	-	CASSLRGQGNTEAFF	TGCGCCAGCAGCTTACGGGGACAGGGTAACACTGAAGCTTTCTTT
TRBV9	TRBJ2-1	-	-	CASSAIGAYNEQFF	TGTGCCAGCAGCGCGATTGGGGCCTACAATGAGCAGTTCTTC
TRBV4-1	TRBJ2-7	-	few	CASSQGQGPSYEQYF	TGCGCCAGCAGCCAAGGTCAGGGCCCCTCCTACGAGCAGTACTTC
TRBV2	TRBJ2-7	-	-	CASRDIRGYEQYF	TGTGCCAGCAGGGATATCCGGGGCTACGAGCAGTACTTC